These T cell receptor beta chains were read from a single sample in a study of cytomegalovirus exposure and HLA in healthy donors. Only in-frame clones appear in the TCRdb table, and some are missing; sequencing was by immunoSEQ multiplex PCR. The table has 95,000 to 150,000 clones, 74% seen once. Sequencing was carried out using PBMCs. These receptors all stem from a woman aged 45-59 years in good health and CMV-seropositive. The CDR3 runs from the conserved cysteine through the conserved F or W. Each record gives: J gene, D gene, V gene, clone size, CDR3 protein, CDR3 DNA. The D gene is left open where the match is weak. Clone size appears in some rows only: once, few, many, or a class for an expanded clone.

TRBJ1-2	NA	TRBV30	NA	CAWSERGSKGYTF	TGTGCCTGGAGTGAGAGAGGCTCTAAGGGCTACACCTTC
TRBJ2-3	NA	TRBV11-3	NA	CASSITSSTDTQYF	TGTGCCAGCAGTATTACATCCAGCACAGATACGCAGTATTTT
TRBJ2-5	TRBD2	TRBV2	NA	CASSLAGRPEQETQYF	TGTGCCAGCAGTCTAGCGGGGCGGCCGGAACAAGAGACCCAGTACTTC
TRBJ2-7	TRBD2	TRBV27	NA	CASSKGTSEYEQYF	TGTGCCAGCAGTAAGGGGACTAGCGAGTACGAGCAGTACTTC
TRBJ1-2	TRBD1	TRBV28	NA	CASSLSSDRGYGYTF	TGTGCCAGCAGTTTAAGTTCCGACAGGGGCTATGGCTACACCTTC
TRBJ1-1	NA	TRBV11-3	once	CASSLTGTNTEAFF	TGTGCCAGCAGCCTTACAGGGACGAACACTGAAGCTTTCTTT
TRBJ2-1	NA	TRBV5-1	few	CASSPSVNYLSSYNEQFF	TGCGCCAGCAGCCCCTCGGTTAATTACCTGAGCTCCTACAATGAGCAGTTCTTC
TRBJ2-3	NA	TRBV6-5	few	CASSLDGELTDTQYF	TGTGCCAGCAGCTTAGACGGAGAGCTAACAGATACGCAGTATTTT
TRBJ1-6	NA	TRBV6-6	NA	CASSPDFSPLHF	TGTGCCAGCAGTCCAGATTTTTCACCCCTCCACTTT
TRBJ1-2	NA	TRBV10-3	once	CAIRAWNGQWGYGCTF	TGTGCCATCAGGGCATGGAACGGACAGTGGGGCTATGGCTGCACCTTC
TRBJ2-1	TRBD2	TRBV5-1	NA	CASSFLAGAFNYNEQFF	TGCGCCAGCAGCTTTCTAGCGGGGGCTTTTAACTACAATGAGCAGTTCTTC
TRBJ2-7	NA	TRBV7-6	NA	CASSSTGDLYEQYF	TGTGCCAGCAGCTCGACAGGAGACCTCTACGAGCAGTACTTC
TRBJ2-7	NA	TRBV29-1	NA	CSALGSGYEQYF	TGCAGCGCTTTGGGTAGCGGTTACGAGCAGTACTTC
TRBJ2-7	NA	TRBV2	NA	CASKRTETYEQYF	TGTGCCAGCAAGCGGACAGAAACCTACGAGCAGTACTTC
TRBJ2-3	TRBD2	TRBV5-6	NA	CASSLGARTRSKDTQYF	TGTGCCAGCAGCTTGGGGGCAAGGACTAGAAGTAAAGATACGCAGTATTTT
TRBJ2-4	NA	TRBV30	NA	CAWIFTGNKDIQYF	TGTGCCTGGATTTTCACAGGTAATAAGGACATTCAGTACTTC
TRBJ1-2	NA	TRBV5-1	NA	CASSLDGTNYGYTF	TGCGCCAGCAGCTTGGACGGTACTAACTATGGCTACACCTTC
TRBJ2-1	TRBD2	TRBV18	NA	CASSPRLAGNYNEQFF	TGTGCCAGCTCACCGAGACTAGCGGGGAACTACAATGAGCAGTTCTTC
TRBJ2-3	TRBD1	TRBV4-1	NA	CASSQYTGGFGTDTQYF	TGCGCCAGCAGCCAATACACAGGGGGCTTCGGCACAGATACGCAGTATTTT
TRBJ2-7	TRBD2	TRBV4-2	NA	CASSQEPPIAGDVVYEQYF	TGTGCCAGCAGCCAAGAACCCCCAATAGCGGGGGACGTTGTATACGAGCAGTACTTC
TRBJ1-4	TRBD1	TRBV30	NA	CALKGTGVEKLFF	TGTGCCCTTAAGGGGACAGGGGTGGAAAAACTGTTTTTT
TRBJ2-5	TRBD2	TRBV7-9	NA	CASSLGLAGDNQEPQYF	TGTGCCAGCAGCTTAGGACTAGCGGGGGACAACCAAGAGCCCCAGTACTTC
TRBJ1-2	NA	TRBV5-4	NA	CASSPDTNYGYTF	TGTGCCAGCAGCCCGGACACAAACTATGGCTACACCTTC
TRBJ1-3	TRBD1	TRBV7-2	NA	CASSLRQGNSGNTIYF	TGTGCCAGCAGCTTAAGACAGGGAAACTCTGGAAACACCATATATTTT
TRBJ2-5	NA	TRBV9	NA	CASSVGVGVRRETQYF	TGTGCCAGCAGCGTAGGAGTTGGGGTTAGGAGGGAGACCCAGTACTTC
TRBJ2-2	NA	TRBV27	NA	CASRLIMGAPGELFF	TGTGCCAGCAGGCTCATTATGGGGGCCCCCGGGGAGCTGTTTTTT
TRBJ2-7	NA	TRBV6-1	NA	CASSTRGQYNEQYF	TGTGCCAGCTCTACACGGGGACAATACAACGAGCAGTACTTC
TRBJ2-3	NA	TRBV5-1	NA	CASVNGGGPTDTQYF	TGCGCCAGCGTAAATGGAGGGGGCCCCACAGATACGCAGTATTTT
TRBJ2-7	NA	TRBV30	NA	CAWRSVRGAAAEQYF	TGTGCCTGGAGGAGTGTACGGGGGGCCGCGGCCGAGCAGTACTTC
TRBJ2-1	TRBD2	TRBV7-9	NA	CASSSRRGILNEQFF	TGTGCCAGCAGCTCCCGGCGGGGGATACTCAATGAGCAGTTCTTC
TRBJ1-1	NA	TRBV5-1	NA	CASSLAPGIDTEAFF	TGCGCCAGCAGCTTGGCCCCAGGGATTGACACTGAAGCTTTCTTT
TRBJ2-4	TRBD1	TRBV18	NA	CASSPLTGWKNIQYF	TGTGCCAGCTCACCACTGACAGGGTGGAAAAACATTCAGTACTTC
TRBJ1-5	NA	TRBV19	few	CASSSRRGGAYSNQPQHF	TGTGCCAGTAGTTCCCGGAGGGGGGGGGCCTATAGCAATCAGCCCCAGCATTTT
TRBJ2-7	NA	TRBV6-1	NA	CASSEVGIGRYEQYF	TGTGCCAGCAGTGAAGTGGGCATAGGGAGGTACGAGCAGTACTTC
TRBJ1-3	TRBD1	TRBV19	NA	CASTQGAGNTIYF	TGTGCCAGTACGCAGGGGGCAGGAAACACCATATATTTT
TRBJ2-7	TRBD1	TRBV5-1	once	CASKGTGGLGSYEQYF	TGCGCCAGCAAAGGGACAGGGGGTCTGGGCTCCTACGAGCAGTACTTC
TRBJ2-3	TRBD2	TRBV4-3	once	CASSHLPPGGKDTDTQYF	TGCGCCAGCAGCCACCTCCCCCCGGGGGGGAAAGACACAGATACGCAGTATTTT
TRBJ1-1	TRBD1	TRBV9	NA	CASSVRHSGGYNTEAFF	TGTGCCAGCAGCGTACGTCACTCAGGGGGCTATAACACTGAAGCTTTCTTT
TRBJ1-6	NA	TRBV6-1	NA	CASSEITPLHF	TGTGCCAGCAGTGAAATAACACCCCTCCACTTT
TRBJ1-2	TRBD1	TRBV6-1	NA	CASRPGQRVYGYTF	TGTGCCAGCAGGCCGGGACAGAGGGTCTATGGCTACACCTTC
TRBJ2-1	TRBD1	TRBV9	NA	CASSTLGGLGQKQFF	TGTGCCAGCAGCACCCTTGGTGGGTTGGGACAGAAGCAGTTCTTC
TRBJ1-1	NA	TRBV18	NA	CASSPPSRGKGTEAFF	TGTGCCAGCTCACCACCCAGCAGAGGGAAGGGCACTGAAGCTTTCTTT
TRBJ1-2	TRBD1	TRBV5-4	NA	CASSLDRGQYYGYTF	TGTGCCAGCAGCTTGGACAGGGGGCAGTACTATGGCTACACCTTC
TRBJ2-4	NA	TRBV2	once	CASSIDRFLAKNIQYF	TGTGCCAGCAGTATAGACAGGTTCTTAGCCAAAAACATTCAGTACTTC
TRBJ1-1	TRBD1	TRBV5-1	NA	CASSLTGAGTEAFF	TGCGCCAGCAGCTTGACAGGGGCAGGAACTGAAGCTTTCTTT
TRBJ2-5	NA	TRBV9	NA	CASSLTPARVETQYF	TGTGCCAGCAGCCTCACCCCCGCACGGGTAGAGACCCAGTACTTC
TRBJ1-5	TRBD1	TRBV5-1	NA	CASNSTVTGYNQPQHF	TGCGCCAGCAATTCTACCGTGACAGGGTACAATCAGCCCCAGCATTTT
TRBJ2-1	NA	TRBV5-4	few	CASSLALGGASNEQFF	TGTGCCAGCAGCTTGGCCTTGGGGGGGGCAAGTAATGAGCAGTTCTTC
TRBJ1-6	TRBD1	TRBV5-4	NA	CASSPGQGGNSPLHF	TGTGCCAGCAGCCCGGGACAGGGGGGGAATTCACCCCTCCACTTT
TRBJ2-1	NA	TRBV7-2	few	CASSLPSDEQFF	TGTGCCAGCAGCTTACCGTCCGATGAGCAGTTCTTC
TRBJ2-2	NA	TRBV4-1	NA	CASRDMQAGELFF	TGCGCCAGCAGGGACATGCAAGCCGGGGAGCTGTTTTTT
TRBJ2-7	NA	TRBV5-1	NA	CASSPLNRPYEQYF	TGCGCCAGCAGCCCGCTGAATCGTCCCTACGAGCAGTACTTC